Below, 20 T cell receptor beta chains from the same sample are listed, as sequenced in a study of cytomegalovirus exposure and HLA in healthy donors. This PCR relied on a set of 60 Vbeta primers and 13 Jbeta primers. Measured with immunoSEQ multiplex PCR; TCRdb has only the in-frame clones, and not every one. There are some 200,000 clones in the sample; roughly 80% occur only once, and approximately 3.8% lies in the top ten. Input material: PBMCs. The receptors here all came from a man over 45 in good health and CMV-seronegative.

V and J are TRBV19 and TRBJ1-5; possibly TRBD1 for D (5 bases). CDR3 length equals 16 residues. CDR1 is LNHDA, CDR2 SQIVND, per germline (reference sequence). Trimming took 5 bases from V and 6 from J, leaving 20 bases between them. As DNA, the CDR3 is TGTGCCAGTAGTCCTGGTGATCAGGGAAGAGGTCAGCCCCAGCATTTT. Encoded protein: CASSPGDQGRGQPQHF.

This chain connects TRBV4-1 to TRBJ2-6, with D possibly being TRBD2 (5 bases). V lost 3 bases to trimming and J lost 19 bases, with 13 bases between them. This CDR3 is built from 11 residues. Germline assignment: CDR1 MGHRA and CDR2 YSYEKL. The CDR3 loop is CASSQAGPPTF. CDR3 in DNA: TGCGCCAGCAGCCAGGCGGGCCCCCCAACTTTC.

V and J are TRBV6-5 and TRBJ2-2, with TRBD2 matching over 7 bases. After removal of 3 bases from V and 3 bases from J, the junction contained 4 bases not matched to a gene. In germline, CDR1 is MNHEY, CDR2 SVGAGI. The CDR3 loop spans 15 amino acids. DNA of the CDR3: TGTGCCAGCAGTTATGGGGGGGGTGACACCGGGGAGCTGTTTTTT. Amino acid sequence: CASSYGGGDTGELFF.

V is TRBV7-2 and J is TRBJ1-5; 7 nucleotides agree with TRBD1. CDR1 is SGHTA, CDR2 FQGNSA, per germline. The CDR3 loop spans 14 amino acids. J lost 6 bases, V lost 3 bases, and 5 bases had no gene match. The CDR3 region has the DNA TGTGCCAGCAGCTTGACAGGGTACAGTCAGCCCCAGCATTTT. It encodes CASSLTGYSQPQHF.

This clone was seen only once. The V and J genes are TRBV18 and TRBJ2-3; D is possibly TRBD1 (6 bases). V was clipped by 3 bases and J by 4 bases, with 14 bases between them. From germline, CDR1 is KGHSH and CDR2 LQKENI. The CDR3 runs 15 residues. CDR3 bases: TGTGCCAGCTCACCCCCGGGACACGTCCCAGATACGCAGTATTTT. Encoded protein: CASSPPGHVPDTQYF.

J is TRBJ1-5 and V is TRBV6-1; 7 nucleotides line up with TRBD1. CDR1 and CDR2 (germline): MNHNS, SASEGT. The CDR3 totals 16 residues. With V trimmed by 1 base and J by 6 bases, 9 bases remained unmatched. CDR3 in DNA: TGTGCCAGCAGTGAAGGTACAGCTCAGGGGGTTCAGCCCCAGCATTTT. This encodes CASSEGTAQGVQPQHF.

The chain uses TRBV7-2 and TRBJ2-5; possibly TRBD2 for D (5 bases). Trimming shortened V by 3 bases and J by 5 bases, and 10 bases separated the two germline ends. The CDR3 length is 13 residues. Germline CDR1 and CDR2: SGHTA and FQGNSA. CDR3 nucleotide sequence: TGTGCCAGCAGCTTTGGAGGTCCCGAGACCCAGTACTTC. It specifies CASSFGGPETQYF.

The rearrangement joins TRBV7-9 to TRBJ1-4; D not certain. Trimming removed 4 bases at V and 2 bases at J, with 11 bases between. CDR3 length: 15 amino acids. Germline CDR1 reads SEHNR; CDR2 reads FQNEAQ (reference sequence). The CDR3 nucleotides are TGTGCCAGCAGCTCCCTGACATTTACTAATGAAAAACTGTTTTTT. Its translation: CASSSLTFTNEKLFF.

Remarks on this clone: One junction end does not reproduce the germline sequence, and a read error may be involved. The CDR3 region has the DNA TGTTCCAGCAGCTTACGGGTTACCGGGGAGCTGTTTTTT. Protein product: CSSSLRVTGELFF. The J gene is TRBJ2-2, the V gene TRBV7-9, with D hard to call. The CDR3 is made up of 13 amino acids. Germline CDR1 reads SEHNR; CDR2 reads FQNEAQ (reference sequence).

This rearrangement joins TRBV6-5 to TRBJ2-7; 7 bases are shared with TRBD2. There are 15 residues in the CDR3. Germline assignment: CDR1 MNHEY and CDR2 SVGAGI. V lost 5 bases and J lost 6; bases outside the gene matches: 13. The CDR3 bases are TGTGCCAGCAGTGTCAGCGGGACTACTCCTCTCGAGCAGTACTTC. This sequence encodes CASSVSGTTPLEQYF.

This chain joins TRBV2 and TRBJ2-1, with D possibly TRBD1 on 6 matching bases. V was cut by 7 bases and J by 0 bases, with 10 bases left in between. CDR3 length: 14 amino acids. Germline loops: CDR1 SNHLY, CDR2 FYNNEI. The CDR3 here is CASIGGFSYNEQFF. CDR3 sequence (DNA): TGTGCCAGCATAGGGGGTTTCTCCTACAATGAGCAGTTCTTC.

This chain uses TRBV4-1 with TRBJ2-3; 7 bases line up with TRBD2. Germline lookup yields CDR1 MGHRA and CDR2 YSYEKL. V gave up 2 bases and J gave up 6 bases; unmatched junction bases: 5. The CDR3 contains 14 residues. CDR3 DNA sequence: TGCGCCAGCAGCCAAAGACTAGCAGGTGATACGCAGTATTTT. Translated, it gives CASSQRLAGDTQYF.

The chain is built from TRBV5-5 and TRBJ2-1; 14 bases are a match to TRBD2. The CDR3 has 15 amino acids. V lost 3 bases, J lost 9 bases, and 5 bases stayed unmatched. Germline-derived CDR1 and CDR2 are SGHKS and YYEKEE (reference sequence). This chain's CDR3 is CASSSRLAGGGEQFF. CDR3 bases: TGTGCCAGCAGCTCCAGACTAGCGGGGGGGGGTGAGCAGTTCTTC.

The chain uses TRBV2 and TRBJ2-2, with D perhaps matching TRBD2 (6 bases). Trimming removed 7 bases from V and 2 bases from J, with 11 bases in between. Germline V lookup: CDR1 SNHLY, CDR2 FYNNEI. This CDR3 contains 14 residues. The CDR3 region has the DNA TGTGCCAGCAATCGCGGGACTAACACCGGGGAGCTGTTTTTT. It codes for CASNRGTNTGELFF. The full variable domain, completed using reference TRBV2 and TRBJ2-2, is EPEVTQTPSHQVTQMGQEVILRCVPISNHLYFYWYRQILGQKVEFLVSFYNNEISEKSEIFDDQFSVERPDGSNFTLKIRSTKLEDSAMYFCASNRGTNTGELFFGEGSRLTVL.

The chain couples TRBV10-3 to TRBJ1-4; D unclear. V lost 10 bases to trimming and J lost 5 bases, with 14 bases between them. There are 13 residues in the CDR3. The germline V gene has CDR1 ENHRY and CDR2 SYGVKD. The CDR3 region is CASNRGGNEKLFF. CDR3 bases: TGTGCCAGCAACCGAGGAGGGAATGAAAAACTGTTTTTT.

This clone was seen once. The chain recombines TRBV27 with TRBJ2-7; 9 bases match TRBD2. This CDR3 is built from 15 residues. CDR1 is MNHEY and CDR2 is SMNVEV in the germline V gene (reference sequence). V lost 3 bases and J lost 3; bases outside the gene matches: 6. This chain's CDR3 is CASSFGGAGGYEQYF. As DNA, the CDR3 is TGTGCCAGCAGTTTCGGGGGAGCGGGGGGCTACGAGCAGTACTTC.

The J gene is TRBJ1-3, the V gene TRBV5-1; 7 bases fit TRBD1. The CDR3 is 15 amino acids. Per germline, CDR1 SGHRS and CDR2 YFSETQ. Losses at the gene ends were 5 bases for V and 0 bases for J; bases not matched to a gene: 5. CDR3 sequence: CASSQNRGSGNTIYF. The CDR3 nucleotides read TGCGCCAGCAGTCAGAACAGGGGCTCTGGAAACACCATATATTTT.

The V and J genes are TRBV29-1 and TRBJ2-5; no definite D call. This CDR3 spans 14 amino acids. Germline V CDR1 and CDR2: SQVTM, ANQGSEA. Trimming cost V 1 base and J 3 bases, with 12 bases left between them. CDR3 amino acids: CSVEGGGRKETQYF. In DNA form, the CDR3 reads TGCAGCGTTGAAGGTGGCGGCAGAAAAGAGACCCAGTACTTC.

This clone was counted between two and nine times. This rearrangement joins TRBV14 to TRBJ1-1, with 7 bases fitting TRBD1. J was trimmed by 3 bases and V by 2 bases; bases with no gene match: 3. CDR3 length equals 14 residues. Germline V gives CDR1 SGHDN, CDR2 FVKESK. The CDR3 here is CASSQIDRDTEAFF. Here the CDR3 DNA reads TGTGCCAGCAGCCAAATCGACAGGGACACTGAAGCTTTCTTT. Together with reference TRBV14 and TRBJ1-1, the CDR3 gives the full variable domain: EAGVTQFPSHSVIEKGQTVTLRCDPISGHDNLYWYRRVMGKEIKFLLHFVKESKQDESGMPNNRFLAERTGGTYSTLKVQPAELEDSGVYFCASSQIDRDTEAFFGQGTRLTVV.

The chain recombines TRBV9 with TRBJ2-3; 7 nucleotides agree with TRBD2. With 0 bases clipped from V and 3 bases from J, the junction kept 4 bases outside the gene matches. Germline CDR1 and CDR2: SGDLS and YYNGEE. This CDR3 is 15 amino acids long. In DNA form, the CDR3 reads TGTGCCAGCAGCGTAGGGCTAGCGGTAACAGATACGCAGTATTTT. It codes for CASSVGLAVTDTQYF.